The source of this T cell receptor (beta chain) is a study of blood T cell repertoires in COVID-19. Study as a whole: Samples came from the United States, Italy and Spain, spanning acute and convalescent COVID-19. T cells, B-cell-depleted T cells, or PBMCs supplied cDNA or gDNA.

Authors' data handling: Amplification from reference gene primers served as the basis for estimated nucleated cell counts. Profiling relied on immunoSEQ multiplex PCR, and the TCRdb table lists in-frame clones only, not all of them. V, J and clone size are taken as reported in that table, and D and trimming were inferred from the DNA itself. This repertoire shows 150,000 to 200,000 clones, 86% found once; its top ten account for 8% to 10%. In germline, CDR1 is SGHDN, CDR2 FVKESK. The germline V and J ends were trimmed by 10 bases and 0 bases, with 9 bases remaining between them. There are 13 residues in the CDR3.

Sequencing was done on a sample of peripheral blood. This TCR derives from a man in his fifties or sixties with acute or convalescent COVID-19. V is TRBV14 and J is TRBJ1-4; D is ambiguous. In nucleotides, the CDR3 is TGTGCCACCCTGAGGGCAACTAATGAAAAACTGTTTTTT. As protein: CATLRATNEKLFF.